The sequence of this TCR beta chain was determined in a study of PD-L1 blockade in urothelial cancer. Overall study results and limits: Tumor-associated blood clones were expanded more by durable-benefit patients at 3 weeks.

CDR3 length equals 15 residues. Per the germline V gene, CDR1 is SEHNR and CDR2 is FQNEAQ (reference sequence). The V segment lost 6 bases and the J segment 2 bases; nucleotides outside the gene matches: 8. With respect to this clone: The antigen is unknown.

The repertoire was sequenced with immunoSEQ multiplex PCR; TCRdb's copy has only in-frame clones and lacks some. The sample shows about 84,000 clones, around 76% of them seen only once. The material sequenced was PBMCs, taken around atezolizumab (anti-PD-L1) treatment. The rearrangement uses TRBV7-9 and TRBJ2-3, with 7 positions matching TRBD2. The clonotype originates from a man in his 70s with urothelial cancer. CDR3 DNA sequence: TGTGCCAGCAGACTGGGGGGGGGATTCACAGATACGCAGTATTTT. It codes for CASRLGGGFTDTQYF. The variable domain in full, with the rest retrieved from reference TRBV7-9 and TRBJ2-3, is DTGVSQNPRHKITKRGQNVTFRCDPISEHNRLYWYRQTLGQGPEFLTYFQNEAQLEKSRLLSDRFSAERPKGSFSTLEIQRTEQGDSAMYLCASRLGGGFTDTQYFGPGTRLTVL.